This T cell receptor beta chain was sequenced during a study of Ad26.COV2.S vaccination and SARS-CoV-2 variants. At the level of the study: This donor came from the COV1001 trial of Ad26.COV2.S. General observations from the study: TCR breadth and depth estimates may have understated total T cell responses.

The table came from immunoSEQ multiplex PCR; TCRdb's copy has only in-frame clones and leaves some out. The sample has 350,000 to 550,000 clones; 75% to 90% are singletons. The treatment: roughly 19 received Ad26.COV2.S at low or high dose, single or two shots; about five received placebo; per-sample allocation not given. Collection of samples fell on day 63 after the first vaccine or placebo injection. Details on this clone: Antigen specificity is unknown.

The CDR3 length is 15 residues. Between the trimmed V and J ends, which lost 3 bases and 5 bases, there was a span of 17 bases. Germline assignment: CDR1 MDHEN and CDR2 SYDVKM. The gene calls are TRBV28 and TRBJ2-7, with D perhaps being TRBD1 or TRBD2 (5 bases each). The clonotype comes from a person aged 18-65 years who received the Ad26.COV2.S COVID-19 vaccine or a placebo. Sequencing was performed on peripheral blood, taken in a trial of Ad26.COV2.S vaccine versus placebo. The CDR3 DNA sequence: TGTGCCAGCAGTTTCCCCCTAGCTGGGACCGACGAGCAGTACTTC. This translates into CASSFPLAGTDEQYF.